This TCR beta chain came from a study of blood T cell repertoires in COVID-19 (dated by TCRdb to the early 2020s). Study-level background: Collaborator samples came from the United States, Italy and Spain and covered acute and convalescent phases of COVID-19. The material from the prospective study consisted of cDNA or gDNA derived from T cells, B-cell-depleted T cells, or PBMCs. Subjects who had been exposed to COVID-19, were actively infected with it, or had recovered from it provided the deeply sampled blood TCRbeta repertoires that made up the dataset. A freely available public database, intended as a resource for researchers studying the immune response to SARS-CoV-2, is where the repertoires were released. Samples were obtained from the ongoing ImmuneRACE study (first 160 participants) and from 1,200 or so subjects provided by 6 global collaborators. A de-identified subject ID, COVID-19 status, age in years and sex were almost always included in the sample metadata. Where available, HLA class I and class II types were obtained from metadata supplied by the sample provider rather than from assay-based typing. What the authors observed across the whole study: Clinical and demographic metadata were provided uncurated, with the amount varying by source and participant.

At one collaborating source in Seattle, patients were enrolled during active infection and were followed longitudinally through the course of disease. Whole blood was collected in K2EDTA tubes by collaborating institutions according to the institutions' own protocols. For TCRbeta analysis, collaborator samples were shipped as frozen whole blood, as isolated PBMCs, or as DNA extracted from either sample type. TCRbeta CDR3 regions were amplified from genomic DNA by means of the immunoSEQ Assay, a bias-controlled multiplex PCR. In the paper's pipeline: The number of nucleated cells in each sample was estimated by amplification of reference gene primers within the assay. Sequence reads were collapsed and filtered to measure the absolute abundance of every unique TCRbeta CDR3 rearrangement. Productive Simpson clonality was computed per sample as the square root of Simpson's diversity index over productive rearrangements. In TCRdb, the immuneACCESS table is reduced to in-frame sequences with V and J assigned. These tables do not hold every clone; where another copy was compared, an unresolved V gene accounts for under half, and the others remain unexplained. That table gives V, J and clone size, and the DNA gave D and trimming. The sample yields about 210,000 clones; 85% were counted once. Clones ranked in the top ten supply approximately 2.3% of the sample.

This clone was seen a single time. No cognate antigen has been identified for it. Nothing much larger sits one base from this clone, and base qualities are not available. Relative to germline, V is 1 base shorter and J is 6 bases shorter, with 13 bases between their ends. The germline V gene encodes CDR1 SGHTA and CDR2 FQGNSA. The CDR3 runs 14 residues from the cysteine to the phenylalanine. Only the CDR3 part of the read is kept: 42 bases, read in frame from the first base. This receptor chain uses TRBV7-2 and TRBJ2-7; the D gene is perhaps TRBD1, from 5 matching bases. The sequence was collected from a woman between 65 and 79 years old with COVID-19, enrolled during active disease. Sequences were obtained from peripheral blood. The bases are TGTGCCAGCAGCTTAGGGGTCGTAGGGGTCGAGCAGTACTTC. The encoded protein is CASSLGVVGVEQYF.